Listed below are T cell receptor beta chains from one sample, sequenced in a study of blood T cell repertoires in COVID-19. The protocol was immunoSEQ multiplex PCR, while the TCRdb copy is restricted to in-frame clones and leaves out a portion. The sample has under 75,000 clones; about 80% are singletons. The sequencing input was peripheral blood. These receptors all stem from a man aged 65 to 85 who had recovered from COVID-19. CDR3s include the opening cysteine and the closing phenylalanine or tryptophan. Each record gives: CDR3 length, D gene, clone size, J gene, V gene, CDR3 protein, CDR3 DNA. A D gene is named only where the DNA matches it firmly. Where a row states a size, it is once, few, many or the class of an expanded clone; other rows omit it.

CDR3 length: 16; D gene: TRBD1; clone size: NA; J gene: TRBJ2-2; V gene: TRBV11-3; CDR3 protein: CASSRGGQGGSGELFF; CDR3 DNA: TGTGCCAGCAGCCGAGGGGGACAGGGGGGATCCGGGGAGCTGTTTTTT
CDR3 length: 15; D gene: TRBD1; clone size: once; J gene: TRBJ2-4; V gene: TRBV19; CDR3 protein: CASSMGQEASYIQYF; CDR3 DNA: TGTGCCAGTAGTATGGGACAGGAGGCCTCTTACATTCAGTACTTC
CDR3 length: 15; D gene: TRBD1; clone size: NA; J gene: TRBJ1-4; V gene: TRBV18; CDR3 protein: CASSLLQGAGEKLFF; CDR3 DNA: TGTGCCAGCTCACTATTACAGGGGGCCGGTGAAAAACTGTTTTTT
CDR3 length: 15; D gene: NA; clone size: NA; J gene: TRBJ2-5; V gene: TRBV19; CDR3 protein: CASSFRTNGGETQYF; CDR3 DNA: TGTGCCAGTAGTTTCCGGACTAACGGGGGAGAGACCCAGTACTTC
CDR3 length: 13; D gene: TRBD1; clone size: few; J gene: TRBJ1-5; V gene: TRBV29-1; CDR3 protein: CSVLDRGNQPQHF; CDR3 DNA: TGCAGCGTCTTGGACAGGGGAAATCAGCCCCAGCATTTT
CDR3 length: 14; D gene: TRBD1; clone size: NA; J gene: TRBJ2-7; V gene: TRBV7-2; CDR3 protein: CASSPQTGFGEQYF; CDR3 DNA: TGTGCCAGCAGCCCGCAGACAGGGTTCGGCGAGCAGTACTTC
CDR3 length: 14; D gene: NA; clone size: NA; J gene: TRBJ2-7; V gene: TRBV6-5; CDR3 protein: CASSSDRSPYEQYF; CDR3 DNA: TGTGCCAGCAGTTCCGACAGGAGTCCCTACGAGCAGTACTTC
CDR3 length: 14; D gene: TRBD1; clone size: NA; J gene: TRBJ1-4; V gene: TRBV5-1; CDR3 protein: CASSLAGTDEKLFF; CDR3 DNA: TGCGCCAGCAGCTTGGCCGGGACAGATGAAAAACTGTTTTTT
CDR3 length: 18; D gene: TRBD1; clone size: NA; J gene: TRBJ2-3; V gene: TRBV7-2; CDR3 protein: CASSRVPGQGLIADTQYF; CDR3 DNA: TGTGCCAGCAGCCGCGTCCCGGGACAGGGGTTGATTGCAGATACGCAGTATTTT
CDR3 length: 13; D gene: TRBD1; clone size: NA; J gene: TRBJ1-2; V gene: TRBV7-2; CDR3 protein: CASSSDRGVGYTF; CDR3 DNA: TGTGCCAGCAGCTCCGACAGGGGTGTGGGCTACACCTTC
CDR3 length: 15; D gene: TRBD2; clone size: NA; J gene: TRBJ2-3; V gene: TRBV6-5; CDR3 protein: CASTQGLAGGHTQYF; CDR3 DNA: TGTGCCAGCACCCAGGGACTAGCGGGGGGGCATACGCAGTATTTT
CDR3 length: 14; D gene: NA; clone size: NA; J gene: TRBJ2-5; V gene: TRBV6-4; CDR3 protein: CASSEGAEEETQYF; CDR3 DNA: TGTGCCAGCAGTGAAGGCGCGGAGGAAGAGACCCAGTACTTC
CDR3 length: 16; D gene: TRBD1; clone size: NA; J gene: TRBJ1-2; V gene: TRBV7-6; CDR3 protein: CASSLGTGVANYGYTF; CDR3 DNA: TGTGCCAGCAGCTTAGGGACAGGGGTGGCTAACTATGGCTACACCTTC
CDR3 length: 16; D gene: NA; clone size: NA; J gene: TRBJ1-5; V gene: TRBV7-2; CDR3 protein: CASSLDVGAVGQPQHF; CDR3 DNA: TGTGCCAGCAGCTTAGATGTGGGGGCGGTCGGTCAGCCCCAGCATTTT
CDR3 length: 15; D gene: NA; clone size: NA; J gene: TRBJ2-5; V gene: TRBV19; CDR3 protein: CASSLMLGAQETQYF; CDR3 DNA: TGTGCCAGTAGTTTAATGTTGGGGGCCCAAGAGACCCAGTACTTC
CDR3 length: 18; D gene: NA; clone size: NA; J gene: TRBJ2-3; V gene: TRBV2; CDR3 protein: CASSEGVRSQRSTDTQYF; CDR3 DNA: TGTGCCAGCAGTGAAGGAGTACGGTCCCAACGTTCCACAGATACGCAGTATTTT
CDR3 length: 15; D gene: NA; clone size: NA; J gene: TRBJ2-7; V gene: TRBV2; CDR3 protein: CAIKTGRGSSYEQYF; CDR3 DNA: TGTGCCATTAAAACAGGGCGAGGTAGCTCCTACGAGCAGTACTTC
CDR3 length: 18; D gene: TRBD1; clone size: NA; J gene: TRBJ2-6; V gene: TRBV5-1; CDR3 protein: CASSDDRGMVSGANVLTF; CDR3 DNA: TGCGCCAGCAGCGACGACAGGGGAATGGTCTCTGGGGCCAACGTCCTGACTTTC
CDR3 length: 13; D gene: TRBD1; clone size: NA; J gene: TRBJ1-1; V gene: TRBV24-1; CDR3 protein: CATVDREFGEAFF; CDR3 DNA: TGTGCCACCGTAGACAGGGAGTTCGGTGAAGCTTTCTTT
CDR3 length: 18; D gene: TRBD1; clone size: NA; J gene: TRBJ2-6; V gene: TRBV11-2; CDR3 protein: CASSLGQGERSGANVLTF; CDR3 DNA: TGTGCCAGCAGCTTGGGACAGGGAGAAAGGTCTGGGGCCAACGTCCTGACTTTC
CDR3 length: 13; D gene: NA; clone size: NA; J gene: TRBJ2-1; V gene: TRBV29-1; CDR3 protein: CSARGHDYNEQFF; CDR3 DNA: TGCAGCGCTCGAGGGCATGACTACAATGAGCAGTTCTTC
CDR3 length: 14; D gene: NA; clone size: few; J gene: TRBJ1-6; V gene: TRBV6-5; CDR3 protein: CASSGQFYNSPLHF; CDR3 DNA: TGTGCCAGCAGCGGACAGTTCTATAATTCACCCCTCCACTTT
CDR3 length: 14; D gene: NA; clone size: few; J gene: TRBJ1-5; V gene: TRBV6-5; CDR3 protein: CASSSGNSNQPQHF; CDR3 DNA: TGTGCCAGCTCATCAGGGAATAGCAATCAGCCCCAGCATTTT
CDR3 length: 17; D gene: TRBD1; clone size: NA; J gene: TRBJ1-2; V gene: TRBV10-3; CDR3 protein: CAISESRGTGERDGYTF; CDR3 DNA: TGTGCCATCAGCGAATCACGAGGGACAGGGGAACGTGATGGCTACACCTTC
CDR3 length: 17; D gene: TRBD2; clone size: NA; J gene: TRBJ2-7; V gene: TRBV19; CDR3 protein: CASSWGLAGEGSYEQYF; CDR3 DNA: TGTGCCAGTAGTTGGGGACTAGCGGGAGAGGGATCCTACGAGCAGTACTTC